This T cell receptor beta chain was obtained from a study of cytomegalovirus exposure and HLA in healthy donors (dated by TCRdb to 2017 to 2019). For the study in its entirety: An earlier analysis of roughly 630 of the donors reported more than 250 Gb of sequence data and some 100 million unique TCR beta sequences from 150 million to 200 million T cells. An early release covering around 630 HLA-typed donors comprised about 300 gigabases of sequencing data and around 86 million unique TCR sequences. Of the roughly 400 genotyped donors, 75% to 85% were placed in the genetic ancestry cluster associated with self-reported Caucasian donors. The study was designed to test whether signatures of past pathogen exposure could be identified by cataloging public T cell receptors. The study profiled the T cell repertoires of hundreds of subjects by immunosequencing and related them to cytomegalovirus serostatus. In addition to the first cohort of 666 subjects, a separate validation cohort of 120 different subjects was used. High-throughput TCR immunosequencing, statistical association of individual TCRs with disease status, and machine learning were combined to predict cytomegalovirus infection status. A later analysis re-examined previously published TCR beta repertoires from about 700 donors and added high-resolution HLA genotyping to investigate patterns of TCR occurrence. Rather than drawing on any new phenotypic data, the later analysis identified candidate immune exposures from TCR beta sequences and the way those sequences occurred across donors. An earlier analysis of around 580 of the donors used high-throughput TCR beta sequencing to judge whether each TCR beta V gene segment behaved as functional or pseudogenic. Donor age, sex, ethnicity and CMV serostatus were compiled alongside the repertoire data. A later genetic analysis took genome-wide SNP genotypes for about 65% of the roughly 670 donors and used that subset as a discovery cohort. Every discovery cohort repertoire had been produced on one sequencing platform. Class I and class II HLA loci were covered by the typing at four-digit resolution. The number of donors typed differed by locus, with roughly 629-640 for A, B, C, DRB1 and DQB1, approximately 500 for DQA1, 600 to 610 for DPA1, and some 440 for DPB1. Several DR-DQ haplotypes were handled as single units for association and clustering because linkage in the cohort was strong. Among about 370 genotyped donors of the cohort, an average of approximately 240,000 unique TCR beta nucleotide sequences was sequenced per donor, of which roughly 18% were non-productive. General findings and caveats noted by the study authors: At a false discovery rate of 0.05, a later analysis linked about 16,000 TCR beta sequences to specific HLA alleles. In both the original and validation cohorts, the classifier was reported to diagnose cytomegalovirus status with high specificity and sensitivity. According to a later analysis, most CMV-associated TCR beta chains appeared to be HLA-restricted, and the HLA associations seemed to be driven largely by CMV exposure. The 87-base-pair reads could not distinguish some IMGT-functional V segments, including TRBV6-2 and TRBV6-3, so those segments were excluded. Linkage disequilibrium might explain the correlated functional status among segregating V segments, but an unknown experimental factor could not be excluded. In the study, approximately 160 TCR beta chains were listed as associated with cytomegalovirus. A further reported finding was that TCR beta sequences accurately predicted the HLA-A and HLA-B alleles for most subjects in the first cohort. CMV serostatus was the only immune exposure information available for the cohort. Because HLA typing was unavailable for some donors at each locus, only the typed subset was used in association tests. The authors suggested that the approach could potentially be extended to other disease states and immunological phenotypes. According to a later analysis, parvovirus B19, influenza, CMV and Epstein-Barr virus appeared linked to several top co-occurrence clusters. The sequencing pipeline was judged likely to have produced a cluster of highly shared sequence variants as a technical artifact. According to a later analysis, TCR association rates differed among HLA loci, with DRB1 alleles showing the most associated TCRs and HLA-C alleles showing the fewest. In vitro tests confirmed that a few of the cytomegalovirus-associated TCR beta chains recognize cytomegalovirus antigens. Most TCR sequences were observed very rarely across donors, whereas some public TCRs were present in many individuals. Presence/absence analyses assumed roughly uniform sequencing depth across donors, an assumption that may not hold. Compared with the roughly 600-donor mean, donors in an Asian-associated ancestry cluster had fewer N-insertions in productive TCRs, according to a later genetic analysis. Assigning TCR associations to individual alleles was difficult when HLA alleles, especially DR and DQ, strongly co-occurred. An earlier analysis of around 540 of the donors showed that most TCR beta V segments appeared in productive rearrangements either about 87% or about 30% of the time, which broadly matched IMGT annotations. In a later analysis, HLA-associated TCR beta chains were found to be more clonally expanded and to have lower generation probabilities than equally common non-associated chains. In this cohort, only TCR beta chains were sequenced, and detectable features were limited by the absence of alpha or paired-chain data. In a later genetic analysis, a missense DCLRE1C variant was associated with V-gene and J-gene trimming of TCR beta chains, and the association was replicated in an independent cohort. Roughly 15 rarely observed V segments, including chromosome 9 orphons, were excluded from the earlier analysis of approximately 500 of the donors because counts were too low.

Germline trimming amounts to 3 bases on V and 5 bases on J, with 1 as the count of junction bases outside the gene matches. The germline V gene provides CDR1 SGDLS and CDR2 YYNGEE. Reading from cysteine to phenylalanine, the CDR3 counts 15 amino acids. Kept here is only the CDR3 DNA, which spans 45 bases and is read in frame from base 1. The library was made by the immunoSEQ multiplex PCR assay. For the multiplex PCR, a mixture combining 60 forward primers for TCR Vbeta segments and 13 reverse primers for TCR Jbeta segments was used. The CDR3 region of rearranged TCR beta genes was amplified from genomic DNA by a multiplex PCR assay. The Illumina HiSeq System was used to sequence the amplified TCR beta libraries as 87-base-pair reads. The published analysis was carried out like this. A later analysis tallied tens of millions of unique TCR beta chains across the 550 to 850 repertoires, and around 12 million of those chains were shared by two or more donors. Raw reads were error-corrected and collapsed into unique sequences with a nearest-neighbor algorithm that merged closely related sequences to remove PCR and sequencing errors. V, D and J gene segments were assigned by aligning CDR3 sequences to IMGT reference sequences. For a sequence to be retained, a match of at least six nucleotides was required to both a V gene segment and a J gene segment. A rearrangement counted as productive if the CDR3 had no stop codons and remained in frame with V and J, and every other rearrangement counted as non-productive. CDR3 was defined according to IMGT convention as the region running from the second conserved V-encoded cysteine to the conserved J-encoded phenylalanine. In an earlier analysis of around 570 of the donors, sequences lacking an unambiguous match to a single V gene segment were excluded. In an earlier analysis of several hundred of the donors, a V segment was called functional when productive rearrangements were above 56.7%, and segregating when the standard deviation between donors exceeded 5%. To diagnose cytomegalovirus status from the catalog of TCR beta chain sequences, a statistical classification framework was built. V and J gene assignment, in a later analysis, came from comparing TCR nucleotide sequences with IMGT/GENE-DB human TR gene sequences. Using the TCRdist pipeline, a later analysis assigned CDR3 sequences along with most-parsimonious VDJ recombination scenarios. A later analysis defined each TCR beta chain by its CDR3 amino acid sequence plus V-gene family, and excluded reads lacking a unique V-gene family. In a later analysis, fewer than 600 highly shared, low-generation-probability nucleotide sequences were removed to address suspected cross-contamination and a sequencing artifact. In a later analysis, a clonal expansion index was calculated for each public chain from normalized within-repertoire ranks of inferred template counts. A later analysis computed generation probabilities with a VDJ recombination model fitted to out-of-frame rearrangements, and checked the results against IGoR. A later analysis scored TCR-TCR, TCR-HLA and TCR-CMV co-occurrence with hypergeometric tests, applying a repertoire-size bias correction to TCR pairs. False discovery rates were estimated in a later analysis by permuting HLA or CMV assignments 20 times. In a later analysis, co-occurring TCRs were grouped using DBSCAN, with TCRdist sequence similarity added in when clustering inside HLA-allele-positive subsets. Repertoires with fewer than 30,000 or more than 120,000 public chains were left out of co-occurrence clustering, as were five repertoires with anomalous nucleotide sharing. This immuneACCESS table, as held by TCRdb, lists in-frame sequences with V and J called but not all clones. Of the missing ones, under half trace to an unresolved V gene in checked studies; the others have no known cause. From that table come the V and J calls and clone size; the DNA was used to work out D and trimming. The sample table contains around 100,000 clones; only one count was recorded for over 60% of them. The top ten constitute about 4.9% of the sample.

The cohort comprised some 700 healthy bone marrow donors. At the time of sampling, every cohort member was nominally healthy, though immune exposures that went unrecorded were likely present. The donor tested CMV seropositive, placing the donor among the 290 or so seropositive members of the cohort. Each donor provided a peripheral blood sample, and peripheral blood mononuclear cells were used for TCR beta sequencing. The Qiagen DNeasy Blood Extraction Kit was used to extract genomic DNA from the blood cell samples. With respect to this clone: The antigen this receptor binds is unknown. Base qualities are missing; no much larger clone stands one base away.

The chain is assembled from TRBV9 and TRBJ2-2, with 13 junctional bases fitting TRBD2. The source of this sequence is a man aged 30 to 39 in good health and CMV-seropositive. Sequencing input: PBMCs. The CDR3 here reads CASSGGLAGTGELFF. Here is the DNA: TGTGCCAGCAGCGGGGGACTAGCGGGGACCGGGGAGCTGTTTTTT.